The source of this T cell receptor (beta chain) is a study of lymphopenia after photon versus proton radiotherapy. Study results and caveats: A bigger post-nadir fall in TCR diversity correlated inversely with survival time in deceased patients. Proton therapy kept repertoires fairly stable, unlike photons, which gained effector/memory cells. After lymphocyte nadir, photon-treated repertoires showed oligoclonal expansion, especially CD8+ Temra. Survival link was tested only in deceased patients; proton benefit remains a possibility.

The protocol was immunoSEQ multiplex PCR, while the TCRdb copy is restricted to in-frame clones and leaves out a portion. Of 50,000 or so clones listed, under 95% are singletons. For this clone: The antigen is undetermined.

Trimming cost V 0 bases and J 2 bases, with 11 bases left between them. Germline lookup yields CDR1 MGHRA and CDR2 YSYEKL. The CDR3 contains 15 residues. This specimen consisted of peripheral blood, obtained from a patient treated with photon-based radiotherapy. This sequence originates from a woman between 40 and 55 years old with cholangiocarcinoma. The genes are TRBV4-1 and TRBJ2-7; D remains ambiguous. CDR3 residues: CASSQDWNEPYEQYF. The CDR3 coding sequence is TGCGCCAGCAGCCAAGATTGGAACGAGCCCTACGAGCAGTACTTC.